The 17 T cell receptor beta chains below come from one sample, sequenced in a study of blood T cell repertoires in COVID-19. Some clones are missing from TCRdb's copy, which holds only in-frame ones; the method was immunoSEQ multiplex PCR. Of fewer than 70,000 clones listed, 65% to 90% are singletons. Sequencing input: peripheral blood. These receptors were taken from a man aged 80 or over with acute or convalescent COVID-19.

The chain is built from TRBV6-6 and TRBJ2-1; TRBD2 agrees at 11 bases. Losses at the gene ends were 5 bases for V and 0 bases for J; bases not matched to a gene: 6. The CDR3 is made up of 17 amino acids. Germline V lookup: CDR1 MNHNY, CDR2 SVGAGI (reference sequence). In DNA form, the CDR3 reads TGTGCCAGCAGTCTCTTAGCGGGAGGGTACTCCTACAATGAGCAGTTCTTC. As protein: CASSLLAGGYSYNEQFF.

This chain links TRBV6-2 or TRBV6-3 with TRBJ1-5; 10 bases match TRBD1. The J segment lost 2 bases and the V segment lost 0 bases, leaving 7 bases of the junction unmatched. The CDR3 contains 18 residues. CDR1 is MNHEY, CDR2 SVGEGT, per germline. CDR3 region: CASSYSGTGARGNQPQHF. In nucleotides, the CDR3 is TGTGCCAGCAGTTACTCAGGGACAGGGGCCCGGGGCAATCAGCCCCAGCATTTT.

This clone was found a few times. The V call is TRBV6-5, the J call TRBJ1-5, with TRBD1 matching 9 bases. The CDR3 runs to 15 residues. V gave up 6 bases and J gave up 5 bases; unmatched junction bases: 8. The germline CDR1 and CDR2 sequences are MNHEY and SVGAGI. The CDR3 reads CASRTGTGWDQPQHF. CDR3 nucleotides: TGTGCCAGCAGGACCGGGACAGGGTGGGATCAGCCCCAGCATTTT.

The chain employs TRBV2 and TRBJ2-2, with 10 bases aligning to TRBD2. The V segment lost 0 bases and the J segment 4 bases; nucleotides outside the gene matches: 5. Per germline, CDR1 SNHLY and CDR2 FYNNEI. The length of the CDR3 is 17 residues. CDR3 bases: TGTGCCAGCAGTGAAGCCCAGCTAGCGGGAGTCACCGGGGAGCTGTTTTTT. This gives the protein CASSEAQLAGVTGELFF.

The chain is built from TRBV19 and TRBJ1-6; D uncertain. The V gene's germline CDR1 is LNHDA and CDR2 SQIVND (reference sequence). Trimming took off 5 bases at V and 3 bases at J, with 11 bases between the two ends. The CDR3 is made up of 15 amino acids. The CDR3 bases are TGTGCCAGTAGTTCCCCCGGGGTCTATAATTCACCCCTCCACTTT. Protein product: CASSSPGVYNSPLHF. The whole variable domain, filled in from reference TRBV19 and TRBJ1-6, reads DGGITQSPKYLFRKEGQNVTLSCEQNLNHDAMYWYRQDPGQGLRLIYYSQIVNDFQKGDIAEGYSVSREKKESFPLTVTSAQKNPTAFYLCASSSPGVYNSPLHFGNGTRLTVT.

The sample holds a few counts of this clone. The chain couples TRBV19 to TRBJ1-2, with D uncertain. Deletions cut 5 bases from V and 3 bases from J, with 10 bases between. The CDR3 contains 13 residues. The germline CDR1 and CDR2 sequences are LNHDA and SQIVND (reference sequence). The CDR3 reads CASSFGPHYGYTF. The CDR3 region has the DNA TGTGCCAGTAGTTTTGGGCCCCACTATGGCTACACCTTC.

This clone appeared once. The chain uses TRBV5-1 and TRBJ2-1; 7 bases match TRBD1. The ends lost 3 bases at V and 10 bases at J; junction bases unmatched: 10. This CDR3 has 14 residues. Per germline, CDR1 SGHRS and CDR2 YFSETQ. CDR3 sequence reads: CASSSNEGAREQFF. The CDR3 nucleotides read TGCGCCAGCAGCTCTAACGAGGGGGCAAGGGAGCAGTTCTTC.

CDR3 in amino acids: CASSRPGVPGANVLTF. CDR3 DNA: TGTGCCAGCTCTCGACCAGGGGTTCCTGGGGCCAACGTCCTGACTTTC. The genes are TRBV18 and TRBJ2-6; D is possibly TRBD1 (6 bases). This CDR3 spans 16 amino acids. The germline V gene encodes CDR1 KGHSH and CDR2 LQKENI. Trimming shortened V by 6 bases and J by 2 bases, and 14 bases separated the two germline ends.

This sequence joins TRBV9 and TRBJ2-2, with 8 bases identical to TRBD2. Trimming cost V 7 bases and J 6 bases; bases outside gene matches: 8. This CDR3 is 14 amino acids long. Germline values: CDR1 SGDLS, CDR2 YYNGEE. CDR3 in amino acids: CASGGTRGAGELFF. Written as DNA, the CDR3 is TGTGCCAGCGGAGGGACTAGGGGGGCCGGGGAGCTGTTTTTT.

The V and J genes are TRBV4-1 and TRBJ1-6, with 9 bases lining up with TRBD1. The CDR3 is 17 residues long. Germline CDR1 MGHRA, CDR2 YSYEKL. J was trimmed by 1 base and V by 1 base; bases with no gene match: 2. The CDR3 region has the DNA TGCGCCAGCAGCCAAGCGGGGACAGGGTCCTATAATTCACCCCTCCACTTT. The encoded protein is CASSQAGTGSYNSPLHF.

J is TRBJ1-4 and V is TRBV25-1; TRBD1 agrees at 10 bases. From germline, CDR1 is MGHDK and CDR2 SYGVNS. The J segment lost 7 bases and the V segment lost 6 bases, leaving 5 bases of the junction unmatched. The CDR3 is made up of 14 amino acids. CDR3 nucleotide sequence: TGTGCCAGCAGCCTGACAGGGGGCTTTGAAAAACTGTTTTTT. Protein product: CASSLTGGFEKLFF.

V and J are TRBV2 and TRBJ1-4, with TRBD1 as a possible D gene (6 bases). V dropped 7 bases and J dropped 5 bases, with 11 bases sitting between them. CDR1 and CDR2 (germline): SNHLY, FYNNEI. The CDR3 is 13 residues long. CDR3 coding DNA: TGTGCCAGCAACGGCAGGGGAAATGAAAAACTGTTTTTT. It codes for CASNGRGNEKLFF.

CDR3 bases: TGTGCCAGCAGCGAGGGGACAGGGGGGTTTAGCAATCAGCCCCAGCATTTT. Translating it yields CASSEGTGGFSNQPQHF. This sequence joins TRBV2 and TRBJ1-5, with TRBD1 matching over 11 bases. V lost 6 bases, J lost 0 bases, and 7 bases stayed unmatched. CDR3 size: 17 residues. The germline gives CDR1 SNHLY, CDR2 FYNNEI. Full variable domain (outside the CDR3, taken from reference TRBV2 and TRBJ1-5): EPEVTQTPSHQVTQMGQEVILRCVPISNHLYFYWYRQILGQKVEFLVSFYNNEISEKSEIFDDQFSVERPDGSNFTLKIRSTKLEDSAMYFCASSEGTGGFSNQPQHFGDGTRLSIL.

The rearrangement links TRBV24-1 to TRBJ2-7; 10 nucleotides match TRBD1. Looked up from germline, CDR1 is KGHDR and CDR2 is SFDVKD. The CDR3 has 16 residues. J lost 6 bases, V lost 2 bases, and 9 bases had no gene match. The CDR3 here is CATSDSERQGASEQYF. CDR3 bases: TGTGCCACCAGTGATTCGGAACGACAGGGGGCTAGCGAGCAGTACTTC.

This chain uses TRBV18 with TRBJ1-5; perhaps TRBD1 as D (5 bases). Trimming removed 2 bases from V and 5 bases from J, with 7 bases in between. The CDR3 covers 13 residues. Looked up from germline, CDR1 is KGHSH and CDR2 is LQKENI. The CDR3 loop is CASSPDSHQPQHF. CDR3 nucleotides: TGTGCCAGCTCACCAGACAGTCATCAGCCCCAGCATTTT.

CDR3 loop: CASSPLAGVSSYNSPLHF. The CDR3 nucleotides read TGTGCCAGCTCACCATTGGCGGGAGTGAGCTCCTATAATTCACCCCTCCACTTT. The gene calls are TRBV18 and TRBJ1-6; D unclear. CDR1 and CDR2 (germline): KGHSH, LQKENI. V lost 2 bases to trimming and J lost 0 bases, with 14 bases between them. CDR3 size: 18 residues.

J is TRBJ2-2 and V is TRBV9; 8 bases map to TRBD1. The CDR3 runs 14 residues. From germline, CDR1 is SGDLS and CDR2 YYNGEE. With 3 bases clipped from V and 7 bases from J, the junction kept 5 bases outside the gene matches. CDR3 sequence reads: CASSARTGFGELFF. The CDR3 region has the DNA TGTGCCAGCAGCGCACGGACAGGGTTCGGGGAGCTGTTTTTT. Looking up the rest from reference TRBV9 and TRBJ2-2 gives the full variable domain: DSGVTQTPKHLITATGQRVTLRCSPRSGDLSVYWYQQSLDQGLQFLIQYYNGEERAKGNILERFSAQQFPDLHSELNLSSLELGDSALYFCASSARTGFGELFFGEGSRLTVL.